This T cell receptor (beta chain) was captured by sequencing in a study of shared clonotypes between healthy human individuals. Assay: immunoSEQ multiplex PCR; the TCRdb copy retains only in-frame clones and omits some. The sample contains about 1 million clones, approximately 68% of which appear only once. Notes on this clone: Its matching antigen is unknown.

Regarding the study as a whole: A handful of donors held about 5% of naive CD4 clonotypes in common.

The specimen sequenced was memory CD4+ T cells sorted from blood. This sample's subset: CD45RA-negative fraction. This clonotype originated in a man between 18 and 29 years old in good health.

The CDR3 DNA is TGTGCCAGCAGTTCTTTGACTAGCGGGAACTACAATGAGCAGTTCTTC. The encoded protein is CASSSLTSGNYNEQFF. The J gene is TRBJ2-1, the V gene TRBV2; 11 nucleotides align to TRBD2. The V segment lost 5 bases and the J segment 3 bases; nucleotides outside the gene matches: 6. CDR3 length equals 16 residues. CDR1 and CDR2 (germline): SNHLY, FYNNEI.